This T cell receptor (beta chain) was documented in a study of blood T cells in healthy people across ages. Notes on the study in general: A strong correlation between TCR beta diversity and naive T cell percentage was seen.

Concerning this clonotype: Its matching antigen is unknown.

The V and J ends lost 0 bases and 2 bases respectively, with 14 bases between them. The CDR3 consists of 17 residues. Germline loops: CDR1 MNHEY, CDR2 SVGAGI. For the second PCR, which ran for about 7 to 11 cycles, a sample-barcoded 5' primer and a J-beta primer mix were used. TCRdb reprocessed the 5' RACE reads with MiXCR, giving one entry per CDR3 protein. This table holds 600,000 to 850,000 distinct CDR3 sequences, around 25% found once. These sequences were also reported in another study, on T cells of mothers and their children. That paper states: Evidence of persistent microchimeric T cell clones was absent.

This chain joins TRBV6-5 and TRBJ2-1, with unresolved D. The source of this sequence is a boy younger than 18 in good health. Sequenced sample: blood. The CDR3 is CASSYSPLRTPYNEQFF. The CDR3 DNA sequence: TGTGCCAGCAGTTACTCGCCCCTTCGGACCCCCTACAATGAGCAGTTCTTC.